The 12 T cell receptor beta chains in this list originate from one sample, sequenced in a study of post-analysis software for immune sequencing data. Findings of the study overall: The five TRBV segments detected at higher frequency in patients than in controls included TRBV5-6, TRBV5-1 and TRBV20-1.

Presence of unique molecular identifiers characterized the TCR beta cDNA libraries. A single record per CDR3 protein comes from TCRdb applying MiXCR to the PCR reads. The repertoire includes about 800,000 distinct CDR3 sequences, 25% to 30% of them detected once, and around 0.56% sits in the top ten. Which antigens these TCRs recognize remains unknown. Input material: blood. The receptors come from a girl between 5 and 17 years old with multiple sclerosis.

CDR3 DNA: TGTGCCAGCAGCCAAGATAGCACAGGTGTGATTACGAGCACTGAAGCTTTCTTT. Encoded protein: CASSQDSTGVITSTEAFF. The gene calls are TRBV4-2 and TRBJ1-1, with D perhaps matching TRBD1 (5 bases). V lost 0 bases to trimming and J lost 4 bases, with 21 bases between them. Germline values: CDR1 LGHNA, CDR2 YNFKEQ. The CDR3 sequence is 18 residues long.

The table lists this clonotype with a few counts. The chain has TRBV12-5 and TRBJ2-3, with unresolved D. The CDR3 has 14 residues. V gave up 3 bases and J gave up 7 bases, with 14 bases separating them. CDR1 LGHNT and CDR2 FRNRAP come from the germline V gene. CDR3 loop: CASGFATFQNTQYF. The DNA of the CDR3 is TGTGCTAGTGGTTTCGCTACTTTTCAGAATACGCAGTATTTT.

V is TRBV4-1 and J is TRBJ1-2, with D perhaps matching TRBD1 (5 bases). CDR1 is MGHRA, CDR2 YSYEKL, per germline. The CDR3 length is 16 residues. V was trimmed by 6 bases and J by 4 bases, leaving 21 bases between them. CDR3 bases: TGCGCCAGCAGTACGCAAGGGGAGTTATGGGGCTATGGCTACACCTTC. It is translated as CASSTQGELWGYGYTF.

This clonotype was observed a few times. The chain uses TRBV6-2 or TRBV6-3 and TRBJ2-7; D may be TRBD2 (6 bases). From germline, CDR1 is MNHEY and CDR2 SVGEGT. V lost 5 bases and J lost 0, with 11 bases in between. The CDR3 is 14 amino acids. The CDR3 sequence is CASSRYGSSYEQYF. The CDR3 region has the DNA TGTGCCAGCAGTAGGTACGGGAGCTCCTACGAGCAGTACTTC.

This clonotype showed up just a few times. CDR3 DNA: TGCAGCGTTGAAGACAGATTGTTTTATGGCTACACCTTC. Translating it yields CSVEDRLFYGYTF. V is TRBV29-1 and J is TRBJ1-2; D is unresolved. The CDR3 sequence is 13 residues long. Per the germline V gene, CDR1 is SQVTM and CDR2 is ANQGSEA. V lost 0 bases, J lost 5 bases, and 10 bases lay in between.

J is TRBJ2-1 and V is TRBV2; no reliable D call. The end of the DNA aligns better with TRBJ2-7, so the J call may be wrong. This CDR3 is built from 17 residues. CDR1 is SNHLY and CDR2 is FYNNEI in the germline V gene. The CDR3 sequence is CASSARGPLGSYNEQYF. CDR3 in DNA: TGTGCCAGCAGTGCGAGAGGCCCGTTGGGGTCCTACAATGAGCAGTACTTC.

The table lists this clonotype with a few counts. The chain's CDR3 is CSATGGLLPNQPQHF. The CDR3 region has the DNA TGCAGTGCTACTGGGGGCCTGCTACCCAATCAGCCCCAGCATTTT. The gene calls are TRBV20-1 and TRBJ1-5; D perhaps matches TRBD1 (6 bases). The germline V and J ends were trimmed by 4 bases and 3 bases, with 16 bases remaining between them. CDR3 length equals 15 residues. Germline CDR1 and CDR2: DFQATT and SNEGSKA (reference sequence).

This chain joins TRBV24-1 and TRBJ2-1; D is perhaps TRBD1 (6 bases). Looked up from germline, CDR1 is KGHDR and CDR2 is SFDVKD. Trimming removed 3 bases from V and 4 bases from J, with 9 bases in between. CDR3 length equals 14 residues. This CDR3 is CATSDPGQYNEQFF. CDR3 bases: TGTGCCACCAGTGATCCCGGACAGTACAATGAGCAGTTCTTC.

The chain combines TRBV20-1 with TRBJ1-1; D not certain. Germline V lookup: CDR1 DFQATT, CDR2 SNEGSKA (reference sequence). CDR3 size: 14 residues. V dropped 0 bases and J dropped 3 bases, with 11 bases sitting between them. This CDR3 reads CSARDRRVHTEAFF. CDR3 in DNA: TGCAGTGCTAGAGATAGGAGGGTCCACACTGAAGCTTTCTTT.

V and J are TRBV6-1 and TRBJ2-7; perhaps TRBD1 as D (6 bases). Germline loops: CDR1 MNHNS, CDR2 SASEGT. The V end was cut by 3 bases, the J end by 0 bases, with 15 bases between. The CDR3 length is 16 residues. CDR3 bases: TGTGCCAGCAGTGACATCGGGACACTATACTCCTACGAGCAGTACTTC. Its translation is CASSDIGTLYSYEQYF.

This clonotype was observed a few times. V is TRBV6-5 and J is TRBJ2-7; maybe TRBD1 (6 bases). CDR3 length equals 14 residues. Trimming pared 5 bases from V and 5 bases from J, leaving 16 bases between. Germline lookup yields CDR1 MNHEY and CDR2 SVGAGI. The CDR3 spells CASSITGSGHEQYF. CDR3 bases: TGTGCCAGCAGTATAACAGGGTCAGGCCACGAGCAGTACTTC.

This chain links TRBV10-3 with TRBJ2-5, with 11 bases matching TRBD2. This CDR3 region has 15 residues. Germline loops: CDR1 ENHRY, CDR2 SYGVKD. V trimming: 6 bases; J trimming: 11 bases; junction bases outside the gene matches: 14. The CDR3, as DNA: TGTGCCATCAGCGAGACTAGCGGGACTGGGAATGAGCAGTACTTC. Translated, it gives CAISETSGTGNEQYF.